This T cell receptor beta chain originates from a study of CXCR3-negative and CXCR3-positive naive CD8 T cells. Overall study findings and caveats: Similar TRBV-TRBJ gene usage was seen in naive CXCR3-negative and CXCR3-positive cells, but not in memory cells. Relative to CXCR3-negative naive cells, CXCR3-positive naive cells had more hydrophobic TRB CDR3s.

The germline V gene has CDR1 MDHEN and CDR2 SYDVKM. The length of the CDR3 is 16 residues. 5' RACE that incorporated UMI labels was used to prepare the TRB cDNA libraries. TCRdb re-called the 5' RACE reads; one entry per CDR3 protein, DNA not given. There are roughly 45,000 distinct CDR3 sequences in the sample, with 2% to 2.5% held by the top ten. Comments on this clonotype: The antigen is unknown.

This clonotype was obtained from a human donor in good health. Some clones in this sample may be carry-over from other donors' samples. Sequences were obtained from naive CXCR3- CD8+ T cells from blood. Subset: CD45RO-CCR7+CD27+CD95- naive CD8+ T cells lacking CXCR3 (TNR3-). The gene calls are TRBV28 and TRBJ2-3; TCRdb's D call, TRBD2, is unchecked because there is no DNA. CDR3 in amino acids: CASSTRGGLALNTQYF.